This T cell receptor (beta chain) was identified during a study of T-cell reconstitution after alpha-beta-depleted transplantation in children. A library of TCRbeta sequences, prepared with unique molecular identifiers, was generated. MiXCR, applied by TCRdb to the PCR reads, yields one record per CDR3 protein. The sample has around 370,000 distinct CDR3 sequences; 10% are singletons. The germline V and J ends were trimmed by 5 bases and 2 bases, with 4 bases remaining between them. The CDR3 runs 12 residues. The source of this sequence is a human donor who donated a stem cell graft to a child with acute lymphoblastic leukemia. Sequenced material: PBMCs from the stem cell graft donor, taken from the stem cell graft. The chain uses TRBV12-3 or TRBV12-4 and TRBJ1-3; D is ambiguous. The CDR3 protein is CASSPPGNTIYF. DNA for the CDR3: TGTGCCAGCAGTCCCCCTGGAAACACCATATATTTT.